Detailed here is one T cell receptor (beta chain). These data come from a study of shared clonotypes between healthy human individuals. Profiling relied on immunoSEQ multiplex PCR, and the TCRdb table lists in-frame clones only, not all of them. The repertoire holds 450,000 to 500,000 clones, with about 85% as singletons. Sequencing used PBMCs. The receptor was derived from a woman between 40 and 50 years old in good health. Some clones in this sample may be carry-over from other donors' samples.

The CDR3 sequence: CASRVQGGDGNQPQHF. Written as DNA, the CDR3 is TGTGCCAGTAGGGTACAGGGGGGGGATGGCAATCAGCCCCAGCATTTT. The chain employs TRBV19 and TRBJ1-5; 8 bases agree with TRBD1. The J segment lost 2 bases and the V segment lost 6 bases, leaving 9 bases of the junction unmatched. Germline CDR1 and CDR2: LNHDA and SQIVND (reference sequence). The CDR3 runs 16 residues.